This T cell receptor beta chain was obtained from a study of CD4 and CD8 cells across lung adenocarcinoma regions (dated 2018 in TCRdb). Concerning the study at large: The study compared tumor centers with tumor margins to examine intratumor heterogeneity of the T cell receptor repertoire.

On this clonotype: Its antigen has not been determined. Per-base qualities were not stored, and no clone one base away is much larger.

V is clipped by 6 bases and J by 1 base, and the sequence between their germline boundaries is 12 bases long. According to the germline V gene, CDR1 reads MRHNA and CDR2 reads SNTAGT. The CDR3 contains 14 residues, cysteine and phenylalanine counted. Kept here is only the CDR3 DNA, which spans 42 bases and is read in frame from base 1. Libraries were constructed by PCR. Instrument used: HiSeq X Ten. TCRdb reprocessing: public reads trimmed at Q25 with fastp, clones called with MiXCR, in-frame beta chains kept. For every CDR3 protein sequence, its rows merge into one entry that carries the most common genes and DNA. In this sample the table shows thousands of distinct CDR3 sequences, over 35% of which occur a single time. The ten largest clones capture around 18% of the sample. Patients with localized lung adenocarcinoma, a subtype of non-small cell lung cancer, were used as donors. These samples came from the margins of localized lung adenocarcinomas. For TCR repertoire analysis, CD4+ T cells from tumor tissue were profiled apart from CD8+ T cells.

The clonotype comes from a female donor with lung adenocarcinoma. The CD4 and CD8 labels of this study may be unreliable. Specimen: CD4+ T cells from the margin of a lung tumor. The label giving this sample's cell subset or site can be read as: tumor margin region. Recombination linked TRBV6-4 to TRBJ1-1, with TRBD1 tentatively as D gene (6 bases match). The CDR3 protein sequence reads: CASSAQGGNTEAFF. Read as DNA, the sequence is TGTGCCAGCAGCGCACAGGGAGGGAACACTGAAGCTTTCTTT.